This T cell receptor delta chain appears in the sequencing data of a study of Vδ1+ human thymocytes. Findings and limits, study-wide: TRG sequences recurred across donors, whereas TRD sequences stayed essentially private. Unlike peripheral blood Vdelta1+ controls, thymic delta-chain sequences included roughly 22% Vdelta2 and few Vdelta3. In the thymus, TRG and TRD repertoires looked highly polyclonal with Gaussian CDR3 lengths.

RNA was extracted from the cells and then reverse transcribed. CDR3 amplicons came from multiplex PCR with pooled V-gene forward and constant-region reverse primers. TCRdb re-called the multiplex PCR reads via CATT. The repertoire holds over 45,000 delta-chain clones, with 15% as singletons. The sorted cells were CD3+ Vdelta1+ Vdelta2- thymocytes from alphabeta-depleted thymus. Purity of the sorted Vdelta1+ thymocytes ranged from roughly 98% to 99.6%. The CDR3 spans 18 residues. In germline, CDR1 is TSWWSYY, CDR2 QGS. The V segment lost 9 bases and the J segment 2 bases; nucleotides outside the gene matches: 19. Concerning this clone: Its specificity is unknown.

The V and J genes are TRDV1 and TRDJ1, with 9 bases that match TRDD3. The sequencing input was Vdelta1+ gamma-delta thymocytes from the thymus. Subset specified: FACS-sorted CD3+ TCRalphabeta- TCRVdelta1+ TCRVdelta2- thymocytes. This receptor was identified in a boy in the first two years of life who had congenital heart surgery. This chain's CDR3 is CALMDFQKGIRGTDKLIF. In DNA form, the CDR3 reads TGTGCTCTCATGGATTTTCAGAAGGGGATACGAGGGACCGATAAACTCATCTTT.